This T cell receptor (beta chain) was sequenced during a study of neurological immune-mediated disorders. Study-wide results and limits: TCR clonal expansion peaked in HTLV-1-associated myelopathy patients and was lowest in multiple sclerosis patients. One related-CDR3 cluster, found by phylogenetic grouping, held repertoires of 18 of 34 multiple sclerosis patients and is a possible signature.

The CDR3 is made up of 12 amino acids. The V gene lost 4 bases and the J gene lost 2 bases, with 9 bases spanning the gap. Germline loops: CDR1 SQVTM, CDR2 ANQGSEA. This clonotype has at least ten counts. Its target is unknown. Each CDR3 protein gets one entry after TCRdb re-called the 5' RACE reads with MiXCR. This sample has 80,000 to 85,000 distinct CDR3 sequences, with 2.5% to 3% found just once. The material sequenced was PBMCs. The clonotype originates from a young woman with multiple sclerosis. The chain joins TRBV29-1 to TRBJ2-7, with a possible D match to TRBD1 (6 bases). This chain's CDR3 is CSVVTGPYEQYF. The CDR3 DNA sequence: TGCAGCGTTGTAACAGGGCCCTACGAGCAGTACTTC.